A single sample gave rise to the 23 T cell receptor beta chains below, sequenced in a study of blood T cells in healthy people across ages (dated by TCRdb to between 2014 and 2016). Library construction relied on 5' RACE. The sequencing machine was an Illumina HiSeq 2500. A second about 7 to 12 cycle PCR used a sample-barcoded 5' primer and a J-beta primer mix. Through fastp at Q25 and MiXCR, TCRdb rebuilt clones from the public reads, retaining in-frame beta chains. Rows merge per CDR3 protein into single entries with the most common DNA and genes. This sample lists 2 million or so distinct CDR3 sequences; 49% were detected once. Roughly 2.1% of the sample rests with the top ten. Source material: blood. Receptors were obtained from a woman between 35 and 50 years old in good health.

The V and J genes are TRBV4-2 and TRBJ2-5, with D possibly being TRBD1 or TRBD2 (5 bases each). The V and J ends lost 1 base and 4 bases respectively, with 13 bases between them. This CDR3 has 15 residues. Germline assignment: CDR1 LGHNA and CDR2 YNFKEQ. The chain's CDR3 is CASSQVEGTVETQYF. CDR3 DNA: TGTGCCAGCAGCCAAGTTGAAGGGACCGTAGAGACCCAGTACTTC.

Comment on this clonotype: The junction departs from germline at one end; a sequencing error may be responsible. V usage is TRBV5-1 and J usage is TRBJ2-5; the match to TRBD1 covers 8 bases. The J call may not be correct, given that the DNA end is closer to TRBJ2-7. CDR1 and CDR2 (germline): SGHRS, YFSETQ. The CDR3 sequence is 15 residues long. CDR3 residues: CASNLGDRKLDEQYF. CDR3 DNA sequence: TGCGCCAGCAACTTGGGGGACAGGAAGCTCGACGAGCAGTACTTC.

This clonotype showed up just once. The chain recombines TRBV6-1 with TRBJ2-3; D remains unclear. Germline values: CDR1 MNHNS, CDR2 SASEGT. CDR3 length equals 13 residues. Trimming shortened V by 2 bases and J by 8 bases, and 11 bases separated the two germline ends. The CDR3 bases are TGTGCCAGCAGTGAATCCCCTTCGGGTACGCAGTATTTT. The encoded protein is CASSESPSGTQYF.

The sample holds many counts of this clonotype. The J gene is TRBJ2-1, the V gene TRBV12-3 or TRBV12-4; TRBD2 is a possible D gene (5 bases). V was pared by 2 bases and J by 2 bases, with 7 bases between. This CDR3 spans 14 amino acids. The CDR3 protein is CASSLTSPYNEQFF. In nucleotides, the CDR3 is TGTGCCAGCAGTTTAACTAGTCCCTACAATGAGCAGTTCTTC.

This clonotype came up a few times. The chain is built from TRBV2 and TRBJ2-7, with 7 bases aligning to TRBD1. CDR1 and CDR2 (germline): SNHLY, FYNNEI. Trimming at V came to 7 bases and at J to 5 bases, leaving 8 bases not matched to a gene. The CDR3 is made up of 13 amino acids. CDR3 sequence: CASMRGLGNEQYF. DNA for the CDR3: TGTGCCAGCATGAGGGGGCTGGGGAACGAGCAGTACTTC. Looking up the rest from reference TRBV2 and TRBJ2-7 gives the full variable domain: EPEVTQTPSHQVTQMGQEVILRCVPISNHLYFYWYRQILGQKVEFLVSFYNNEISEKSEIFDDQFSVERPDGSNFTLKIRSTKLEDSAMYFCASMRGLGNEQYFGPGTRLTVT.

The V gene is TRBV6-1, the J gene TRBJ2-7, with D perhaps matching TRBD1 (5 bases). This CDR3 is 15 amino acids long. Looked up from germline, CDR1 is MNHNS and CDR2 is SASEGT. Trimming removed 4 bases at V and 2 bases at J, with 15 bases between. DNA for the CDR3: TGTGCCAGCAGTGCGGCATCAGGGATCGCCTACGAGCAGTACTTC. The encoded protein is CASSAASGIAYEQYF.

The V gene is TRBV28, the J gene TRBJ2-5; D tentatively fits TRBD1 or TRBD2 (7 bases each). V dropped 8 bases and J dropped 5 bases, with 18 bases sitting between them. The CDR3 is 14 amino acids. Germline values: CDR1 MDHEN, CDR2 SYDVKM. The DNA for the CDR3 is TGTGCCAGCCTTCTTTCAGGGGGAGGGGAGACCCAGTACTTC. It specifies CASLLSGGGETQYF.

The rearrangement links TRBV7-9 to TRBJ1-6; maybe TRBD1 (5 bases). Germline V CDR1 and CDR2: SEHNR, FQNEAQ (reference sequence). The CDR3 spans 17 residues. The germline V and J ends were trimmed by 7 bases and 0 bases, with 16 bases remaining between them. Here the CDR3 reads CASKDTGAYSYNSPLHF. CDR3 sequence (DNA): TGTGCCAGCAAGGATACAGGCGCATACTCCTATAATTCACCCCTCCACTTT. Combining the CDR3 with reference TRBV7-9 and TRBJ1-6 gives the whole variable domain DTGVSQNPRHKITKRGQNVTFRCDPISEHNRLYWYRQTLGQGPEFLTYFQNEAQLEKSRLLSDRFSAERPKGSFSTLEIQRTEQGDSAMYLCASKDTGAYSYNSPLHFGNGTRLTVT.

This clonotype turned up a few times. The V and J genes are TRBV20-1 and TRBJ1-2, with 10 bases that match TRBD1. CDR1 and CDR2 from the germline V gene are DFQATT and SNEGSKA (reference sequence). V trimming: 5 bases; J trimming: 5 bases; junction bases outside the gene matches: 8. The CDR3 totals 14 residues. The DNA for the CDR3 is TGCAGTGCTTCTCGACAGGGGGCAGGATATGGCTACACCTTC. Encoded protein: CSASRQGAGYGYTF.

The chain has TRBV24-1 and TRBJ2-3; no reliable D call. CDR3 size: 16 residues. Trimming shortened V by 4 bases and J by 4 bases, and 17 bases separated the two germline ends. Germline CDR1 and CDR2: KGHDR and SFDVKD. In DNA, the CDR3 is TGTGCCACCAGTGACCCGGTGGGCCCAATGGCAGATACGCAGTATTTT. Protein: CATSDPVGPMADTQYF.

The DNA of the CDR3 is TGCAGCGTCCTAGGGACTAGCGGGGGGAGTTCCTACAATGAGCAGTTCTTC. This encodes CSVLGTSGGSSYNEQFF. The chain has TRBV29-1 and TRBJ2-1; the match to TRBD2 covers 15 bases. With V trimmed by 6 bases and J by 1 base, 7 bases remained unmatched. CDR3 length: 17 residues. Germline lookup yields CDR1 SQVTM and CDR2 ANQGSEA.

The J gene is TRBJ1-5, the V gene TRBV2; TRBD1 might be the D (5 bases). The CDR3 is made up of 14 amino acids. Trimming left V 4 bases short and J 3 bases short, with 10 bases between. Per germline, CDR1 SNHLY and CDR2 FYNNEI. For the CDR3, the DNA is TGTGCCAGCAGTGGGGTGGACATCAATCAGCCCCAGCATTTT. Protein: CASSGVDINQPQHF.

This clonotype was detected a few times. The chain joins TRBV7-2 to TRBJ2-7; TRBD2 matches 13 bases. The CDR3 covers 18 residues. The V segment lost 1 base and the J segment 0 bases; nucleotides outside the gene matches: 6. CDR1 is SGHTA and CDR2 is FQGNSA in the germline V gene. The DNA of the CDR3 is TGTGCCAGCAGCTTAGGACTAGCGGGGGGCCGAAGCTCCTACGAGCAGTACTTC. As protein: CASSLGLAGGRSSYEQYF.

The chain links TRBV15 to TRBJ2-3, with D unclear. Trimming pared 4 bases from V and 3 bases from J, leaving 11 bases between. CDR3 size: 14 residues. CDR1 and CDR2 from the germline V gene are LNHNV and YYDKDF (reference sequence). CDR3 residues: CATSIGLSTDTQYF. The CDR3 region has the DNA TGTGCCACCAGCATCGGGCTTTCGACAGATACGCAGTATTTT.

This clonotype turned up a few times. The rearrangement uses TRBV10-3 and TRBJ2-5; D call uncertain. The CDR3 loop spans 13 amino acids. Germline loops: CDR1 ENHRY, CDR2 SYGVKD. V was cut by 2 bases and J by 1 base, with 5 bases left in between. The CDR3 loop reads CAISEQTQETQYF. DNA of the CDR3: TGTGCCATCAGTGAGCAGACCCAAGAGACCCAGTACTTC.

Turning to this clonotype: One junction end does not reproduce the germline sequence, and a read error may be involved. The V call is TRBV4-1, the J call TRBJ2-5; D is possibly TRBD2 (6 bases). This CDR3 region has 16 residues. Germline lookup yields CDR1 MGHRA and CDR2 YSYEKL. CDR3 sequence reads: CASSQHSKGGQENQYF. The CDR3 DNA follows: TGCGCCAGCAGCCAGCACAGCAAAGGAGGGCAAGAGAACCAGTACTTC.

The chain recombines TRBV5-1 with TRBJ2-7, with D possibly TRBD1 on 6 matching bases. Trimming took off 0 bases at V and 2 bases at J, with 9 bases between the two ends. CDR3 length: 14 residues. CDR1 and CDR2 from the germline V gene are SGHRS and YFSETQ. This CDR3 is CASSLGDIAYEQYF. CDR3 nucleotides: TGCGCCAGCAGCTTGGGGGACATAGCCTACGAGCAGTACTTC.

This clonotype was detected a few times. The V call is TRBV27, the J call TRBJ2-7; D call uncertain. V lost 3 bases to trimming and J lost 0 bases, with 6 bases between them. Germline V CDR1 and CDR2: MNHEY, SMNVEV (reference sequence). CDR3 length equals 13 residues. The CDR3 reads CASSFSDSYEQYF. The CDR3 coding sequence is TGTGCCAGCAGTTTTTCAGACTCCTACGAGCAGTACTTC.

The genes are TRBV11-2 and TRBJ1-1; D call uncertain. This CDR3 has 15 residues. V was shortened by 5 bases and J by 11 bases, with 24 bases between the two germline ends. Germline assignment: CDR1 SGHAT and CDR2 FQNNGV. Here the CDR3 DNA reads TGTGCCAGCAGCACGACCGGGGATCCCCTCCAAGAGGCTTTCTTT. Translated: CASSTTGDPLQEAFF.

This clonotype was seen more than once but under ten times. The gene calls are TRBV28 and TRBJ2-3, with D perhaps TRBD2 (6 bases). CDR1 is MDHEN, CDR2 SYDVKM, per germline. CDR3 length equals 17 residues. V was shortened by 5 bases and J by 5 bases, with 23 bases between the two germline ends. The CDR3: CASSPGHQRVYLDTQYF. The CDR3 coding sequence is TGTGCCAGCAGTCCAGGCCATCAGCGGGTCTACCTAGATACGCAGTATTTT.

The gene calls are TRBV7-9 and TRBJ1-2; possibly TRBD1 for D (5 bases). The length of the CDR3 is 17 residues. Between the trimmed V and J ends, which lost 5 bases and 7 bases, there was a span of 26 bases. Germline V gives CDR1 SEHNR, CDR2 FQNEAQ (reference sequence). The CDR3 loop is CASSKHRDLFADCGYTF. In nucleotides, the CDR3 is TGTGCCAGCAGCAAACACCGGGACCTCTTCGCTGACTGTGGCTACACCTTC.

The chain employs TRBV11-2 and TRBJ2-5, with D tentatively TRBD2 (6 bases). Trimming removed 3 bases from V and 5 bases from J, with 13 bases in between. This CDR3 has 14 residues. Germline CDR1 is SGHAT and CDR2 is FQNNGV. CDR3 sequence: CASSFWGDRETQYF. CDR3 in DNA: TGTGCCAGCAGCTTTTGGGGGGATCGGGAGACCCAGTACTTC.

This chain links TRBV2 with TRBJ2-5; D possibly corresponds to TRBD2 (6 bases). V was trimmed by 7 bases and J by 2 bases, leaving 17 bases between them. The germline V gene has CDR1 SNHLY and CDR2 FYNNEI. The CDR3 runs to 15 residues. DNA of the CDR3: TGTGCCAGCAAGGCTATTAGGAGGGGACAAGAGACCCAGTACTTC. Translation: CASKAIRRGQETQYF. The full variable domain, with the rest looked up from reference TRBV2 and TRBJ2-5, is EPEVTQTPSHQVTQMGQEVILRCVPISNHLYFYWYRQILGQKVEFLVSFYNNEISEKSEIFDDQFSVERPDGSNFTLKIRSTKLEDSAMYFCASKAIRRGQETQYFGPGTRLLVL.